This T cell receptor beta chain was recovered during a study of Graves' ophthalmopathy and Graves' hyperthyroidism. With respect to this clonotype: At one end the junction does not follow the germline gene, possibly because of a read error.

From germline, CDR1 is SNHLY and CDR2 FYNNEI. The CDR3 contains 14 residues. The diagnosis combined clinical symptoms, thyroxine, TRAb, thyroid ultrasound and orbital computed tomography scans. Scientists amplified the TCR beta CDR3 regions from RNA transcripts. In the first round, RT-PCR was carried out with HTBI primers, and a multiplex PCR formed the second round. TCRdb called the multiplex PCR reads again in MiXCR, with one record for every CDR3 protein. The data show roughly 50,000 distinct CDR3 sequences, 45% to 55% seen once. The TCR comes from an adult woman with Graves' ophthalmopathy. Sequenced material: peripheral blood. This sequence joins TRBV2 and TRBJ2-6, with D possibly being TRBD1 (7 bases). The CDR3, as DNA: TGTGCCAGCAGCTCCGTGGAGGGGGCAAGGTCTGAAGCTTTC. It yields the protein CASSSVEGARSEAF.